The clone carrying this T cell receptor beta chain was counted only a few times. This entry is derived from a study of cytomegalovirus exposure and HLA in healthy donors. The PCR used 60 Vbeta and 13 Jbeta primers. Libraries were prepared by immunoSEQ multiplex PCR; TCRdb keeps only in-frame clonotypes and omits some of them. In the table there are some 100,000 clones, 65% to 90% of which are singletons. The CDR3 runs 16 residues. The receptor comes from a woman aged 18 to 35 in good health and CMV-seronegative. Sequencing was carried out using PBMCs. The chain has TRBV21-1 and TRBJ1-3; the DNA was not compared with TRBD1, the D call given in the table. TRBV21-1 is annotated as a pseudogene. The CDR3 coding sequence is TGTGCCAGCAGCAAAGCGACCGGGGACAGCCGAAACACCATATATTTT. It yields the protein CASSKATGDSRNTIYF.